One sample yielded the 28 T cell receptor beta chains listed below, sequenced in a study of tumor-infiltrating lymphocytes in primary liver carcinoma (dated by TCRdb to about 2017). Blood RNA was extracted from unsorted whole blood using TRIzol reagent, and germline DNA was obtained with the DNeasy Blood & Tissue kit. These reads were obtained on an Illumina HiSeq 2500. Starting from approximately 500 ng total RNA, TCRbeta-specific cDNA was produced by reverse transcription with a constant-region primer and ProtoScript II reverse transcriptase. Construction of the TCRbeta libraries relied on three nested rounds of multiplex PCR, following a slightly modified ARM-PCR procedure. Each of the first two PCR rounds ran for around 9 cycles and used multiplex TRBV1-TRBV30 forward primers together with a Cbeta reverse primer. TCRdb reanalyzed the raw reads on its own, using fastp at Q25 for trimming and MiXCR for clone calling, and kept in-frame beta chains. Rows with one shared CDR3 protein collapse into an entry with the most common genes and DNA. The sample contains more than 150,000 distinct CDR3 sequences, 60% of them found a single time. 72% of the sample is taken by the ten largest.

The sample was peripheral blood. The origin of the receptors is a man between 40 and 49 years old with primary liver carcinoma and hepatitis B virus infection.

This clonotype was observed at least ten times. The J gene is TRBJ2-3, the V gene TRBV6-1, with 13 bases fitting TRBD2. CDR3 size: 14 residues. The V and J ends lost 8 bases and 4 bases, in that order; junction bases with no gene match: 3. Per germline, CDR1 MNHNS and CDR2 SASEGT. The CDR3 spells CASVLAGGADTQYF. The CDR3 bases are TGTGCCAGCGTACTAGCGGGAGGGGCAGATACGCAGTATTTT.

Note on this clonotype: No conserved phenylalanine or tryptophan ends this CDR3, so it is likely a read error. This chain joins TRBV11-1 and TRBJ2-7; no clear D gene. This CDR3 region has 14 residues. Between the trimmed V and J ends, which lost 1 base and 1 base, there was a span of 8 bases. The germline CDR1 and CDR2 sequences are SGHAT and FQDESV (reference sequence). The CDR3 loop is CASSLGQASYEQYS. The CDR3 DNA reads as TGTGCCAGCAGCTTAGGCCAGGCTTCCTACGAGCAGTACTCA.

On this clonotype itself: It may be a read error: a sequence one base away is much more abundant. J is TRBJ2-2 and V is TRBV11-2, with 7 positions matching TRBD1. CDR1 and CDR2 from the germline V gene are SGHAT and FQNNGV. The CDR3 contains 16 residues. As DNA, the CDR3 is TGTGCCAGCAGCCCGCGAGGGGGCCCGAAGACCGGGGAGCTGTTTTTT. This encodes CASSPRGGPKTGELFF.

The table lists this clonotype with a few counts. The chain has TRBV11-2 and TRBJ2-3, with 7 bases fitting TRBD2. There are 18 residues in the CDR3. Germline V CDR1 and CDR2: SGHAT, FQNNGV. Trimming cost V 5 bases and J 5 bases; bases outside gene matches: 19. In DNA form, the CDR3 reads TGTGCCAGCAGCCGTTCCCGGGCGGCTAGCGGTTTTAAAGATACGCAGTATTTT. Encoded protein: CASSRSRAASGFKDTQYF.

The chain employs TRBV10-2 and TRBJ2-2; unclear D gene. The CDR3 extends over 11 amino acids. Trimming removed 3 bases at V and 7 bases at J, with 3 bases between. CDR1 is WSHSY and CDR2 is SAAADI in the germline V gene. The chain's CDR3 is CASSEDGELFF. In nucleotides, the CDR3 is TGCGCCAGCAGTGAAGACGGGGAGCTGTTTTTT.

V and J are TRBV6-5 and TRBJ2-7; 8 bases are a match to TRBD2. With 4 bases clipped from V and 4 bases from J, the junction kept 12 bases outside the gene matches. CDR1 is MNHEY, CDR2 SVGAGI, per germline. The CDR3 length is 16 residues. The DNA for the CDR3 is TGTGCCAGCAGTTCTGAGGAGATTAGCGGGAAATACGAGCAGTACTTC. Translating it yields CASSSEEISGKYEQYF.

The chain employs TRBV11-2 and TRBJ1-2; unclear D gene. Trimming took off 0 bases at V and 7 bases at J, with 12 bases between the two ends. Germline CDR1 is SGHAT and CDR2 is FQNNGV. CDR3 length: 14 residues. CDR3 coding DNA: TGTGCCAGCAGCTTAGATCGTGGGAGCTCTGGCTACACCTTC. This translates into CASSLDRGSSGYTF.

The V call is TRBV4-1, the J call TRBJ2-5; 7 bases match TRBD1. Germline CDR1 and CDR2: MGHRA and YSYEKL. CDR3 length: 14 amino acids. The CDR3 DNA reads TGCACAAGCAGCCCAACGGGACAGCATGAGACCCAGTACTTC. Translating it yields CTSSPTGQHETQYF.

The chain recombines TRBV6-1 with TRBJ2-4, with a tentative D call TRBD1 (5 bases). CDR1 MNHNS and CDR2 SASEGT come from the germline V gene. V lost 7 bases and J 2 bases, leaving 18 bases between the germline ends. The CDR3 has 16 residues. Here the CDR3 DNA reads TGTGCCAGCACCCTCGGACATGGCCTAACCAAAAACATTCAGTACTTC. It codes for CASTLGHGLTKNIQYF.

Worth noting for this clonotype: This may be a read error: a much more frequent sequence differs by one nucleotide. The DNA for the CDR3 is TGTGTCTGGAGTCTTGGATCTAACTATGGCTACACCTTC. This sequence encodes CVWSLGSNYGYTF. This rearrangement joins TRBV30 to TRBJ1-2; D is unresolved. The V gene's germline CDR1 is GTSNPN and CDR2 SVGIG (reference sequence). CDR3 size: 13 residues.

CDR3 loop: CASFSFSVPWEQYF. Here the CDR3 DNA reads TGTGCCAGCTTTTCCTTTTCGGTCCCCTGGGAGCAGTACTTC. V usage is TRBV5-4 and J usage is TRBJ2-7; unclear D gene. The CDR3 is made up of 14 amino acids. Trimming removed 7 bases from V and 7 bases from J, with 21 bases in between. From germline, CDR1 is SGHNT and CDR2 YYREEE (reference sequence).

Concerning this clonotype itself: The junction shows a germline mismatch at one end, possibly a read error. J is TRBJ1-5 and V is TRBV6-1; the match to TRBD1 covers 8 bases. Germline V gives CDR1 MNHNS, CDR2 SASEGT. The CDR3 contains 16 residues. This chain's CDR3 is CAGSEIRTGIDQPQHF. CDR3 DNA: TGTGCCGGCAGTGAAATAAGGACAGGGATCGATCAGCCCCAGCATTTT.

This clonotype has more than one count but fewer than ten. One junction end disagrees with the germline gene, perhaps due to a read error. This chain connects TRBV4-1 to TRBJ1-1, with D perhaps TRBD1 (6 bases). Germline CDR1 MGHRA, CDR2 YSYEKL. There are 14 residues in the CDR3. The CDR3 sequence is CTSKGGGLGTEAFF. In DNA form, the CDR3 reads TGCACCAGCAAAGGGGGAGGATTAGGGACTGAAGCTTTCTTT.

This chain connects TRBV30 to TRBJ2-2, with D perhaps matching TRBD2 (5 bases). Deletions cut 6 bases from V and 4 bases from J, with 15 bases between. The V gene's germline CDR1 is GTSNPN and CDR2 SVGIG (reference sequence). CDR3 size: 14 residues. Written as DNA, the CDR3 is TGTGCCTGTCTTGGACTCAGCAGCACCGGGGAGCTGTTTTTT. Protein product: CACLGLSSTGELFF.

This clonotype has only a few counts. DNA of the CDR3: TGTGCCAGCAGTTTAGGACGGGGGGGATTCTACACCTTC. The encoded protein is CASSLGRGGFYTF. The chain uses TRBV12-3 or TRBV12-4 and TRBJ1-2, with D perhaps matching TRBD1 (5 bases). This CDR3 spans 13 amino acids. The V gene lost 1 base and the J gene lost 10 bases, with 13 bases spanning the gap.

The chain combines TRBV10-3 with TRBJ2-7, with 7 positions matching TRBD1. Looked up from germline, CDR1 is ENHRY and CDR2 is SYGVKD. Germline trimming cut 6 bases from V and 5 bases from J; bases unmatched to any gene: 13. The CDR3 covers 15 residues. CDR3 sequence (DNA): TGTGCCATCAGCAGGACAGGCGACTTTGCCAACGAGCAGTACTTC. Its protein is CAISRTGDFANEQYF.

The chain combines TRBV10-2 with TRBJ2-3; D is possibly TRBD2 (7 bases). The germline gives CDR1 WSHSY, CDR2 SAAADI. Between the trimmed V and J ends, which lost 8 bases and 4 bases, there was a span of 16 bases. CDR3 size: 14 residues. This chain's CDR3 is CASLRGGQADTQYF. The CDR3 DNA follows: TGCGCCAGCCTAAGGGGGGGGCAGGCAGATACGCAGTATTTT.

The chain has TRBV4-1 and TRBJ2-1; 9 bases agree with TRBD2. V lost 1 base to trimming and J lost 7 bases; unmatched junction nucleotides: 11. This CDR3 has 17 amino acids. CDR1 MGHRA and CDR2 YSYEKL come from the germline V gene. The CDR3 bases are TGCGCCAGCAGCCAAGGTCCCGCTAGCGGGGTACCGAATGAGCAGTTCTTC. Protein product: CASSQGPASGVPNEQFF.

The chain joins TRBV5-4 to TRBJ2-7; D ambiguous. Germline V gene data show CDR1 as SGHNT and CDR2 as YYREEE (reference sequence). The CDR3 runs 15 residues. Trimming left V 1 base short and J 5 bases short, with 16 bases between. The CDR3 loop reads CASSLSPRVGDEQYF. The CDR3 DNA reads TGTGCCAGCAGCTTGAGTCCGAGAGTCGGAGACGAGCAGTACTTC. Looking up the rest from reference TRBV5-4 and TRBJ2-7 gives the full variable domain: ETGVTQSPTHLIKTRGQQVTLRCSSQSGHNTVSWYQQALGQGPQFIFQYYREEENGRGNFPPRFSGLQFPNYSSELNVNALELDDSALYLCASSLSPRVGDEQYFGPGTRLTVT.

As for this clonotype: A much larger clonotype is one base distant, so this may be a read error. The V gene is TRBV29-1, the J gene TRBJ1-1; D might be TRBD1 (5 bases). CDR1 and CDR2 from the germline V gene are SQVTM and ANQGSEA. Between the trimmed V and J ends, which lost 5 bases and 0 bases, there was a span of 10 bases. This CDR3 contains 13 residues. CDR3 in amino acids: CSVLGLMNTEAFF. The CDR3 DNA is TGCAGCGTTTTGGGACTGATGAACACTGAAGCTTTCTTT.

The CDR3 is CASSASGSSYNEQFF. The CDR3 nucleotides are TGTGCCAGCAGTGCTAGCGGTAGCTCCTACAATGAGCAGTTCTTC. The V call is TRBV12-3 or TRBV12-4, the J call TRBJ2-1, with 7 bases lining up with TRBD2. The V gene end was trimmed by 5 bases and the J gene end by 0 bases; junction bases not matched to a gene: 4. There are 15 residues in the CDR3.

As for this clonotype: It is likely a read error, because the conserved phenylalanine at the end of the CDR3 is missing. The J gene is TRBJ2-1, the V gene TRBV11-3; TRBD2 matches 9 bases. The CDR3 has 16 residues. CDR1 is SGHNT and CDR2 is YENEEA in the germline V gene. The V segment lost 1 base and the J segment 9 bases; nucleotides outside the gene matches: 10. This CDR3 reads CASSLVWDSGRPEQFL. CDR3 DNA sequence: TGTGCCAGCAGCTTAGTATGGGATAGCGGGAGACCTGAGCAGTTCCTC.

The chain uses TRBV29-1 and TRBJ2-5; D ambiguous. Germline CDR1 SQVTM, CDR2 ANQGSEA. There are 12 residues in the CDR3. V gave up 4 bases and J gave up 5 bases, with 11 bases separating them. The CDR3 loop reads CSVAGRQETQYF. Here the CDR3 DNA reads TGCAGCGTTGCCGGTCGCCAGGAGACCCAGTACTTC.

This sequence joins TRBV30 and TRBJ1-4, with D possibly matching TRBD1 (5 bases). This CDR3 comprises 14 residues. The germline V gene encodes CDR1 GTSNPN and CDR2 SVGIG (reference sequence). The V and J ends lost 3 bases and 5 bases respectively, with 13 bases between them. The CDR3 here is CAWRLAGRNEKLFF. In DNA form, the CDR3 reads TGTGCCTGGAGGCTGGCAGGGCGCAATGAAAAACTGTTTTTT.

Note on this clonotype: At one end the junction does not follow the germline gene, possibly because of a read error. The chain carries TRBV29-1 and TRBJ2-2; 7 bases match TRBD2. CDR3 length equals 15 residues. Germline values: CDR1 SQVTM, CDR2 ANQGSEA. CDR3 DNA sequence: TGCAGCTTTGAAGGCGCCGCGGGAGCCCCCGTGGAGCTGTTTTTT. Amino acid sequence: CSFEGAAGAPVELFF.

Regarding this clonotype: The junction departs from the called germline gene at one end, perhaps through a read error. This chain joins TRBV11-2 and TRBJ2-7, with 7 bases identical to TRBD1. Germline values: CDR1 SGHAT, CDR2 FQNNGV. The CDR3 is 15 amino acids. CDR3 sequence (DNA): TGTGACAGCAGCTTGAGACAGGGTATCAGCCACGAGCAGTACTTC. Translated: CDSSLRQGISHEQYF. Based on the CDR3 plus reference TRBV11-2 and TRBJ2-7, the full variable domain is EAGVAQSPRYKIIEKRQSVAFWCNPISGHATLYWYQQILGQGPKLLIQFQNNGVVDDSQLPKDRFSAERLKGVDSTLKIQPAKLEDSAVYLCDSSLRQGISHEQYFGPGTRLTVT.

About this clonotype itself: One end of the junction varies from germline; a read error may be responsible. V and J are TRBV6-1 and TRBJ1-2; 9 bases match TRBD1. The germline CDR1 and CDR2 sequences are MNHNS and SASEGT. The CDR3 runs 15 residues. CDR3 protein: CASQEGDRAHYGYTF. CDR3 DNA sequence: TGTGCCAGCCAAGAGGGGGACAGGGCCCACTACGGCTACACCTTT.

The rearrangement links TRBV13 to TRBJ2-1, with TRBD1 as a possible D gene (5 bases). The CDR3 is 15 residues long. Germline CDR1 PRHDT, CDR2 FYEKMQ (reference sequence). Trimming took off 2 bases at V and 5 bases at J, with 13 bases between the two ends. In nucleotides, the CDR3 is TGTGCCAGCAGCTTACAGGGTCTTGGGAACAATGAGCAGTTCTTC. This translates into CASSLQGLGNNEQFF.